This T cell receptor beta chain was found in a study of cytomegalovirus exposure and HLA in healthy donors. A few counts support this clone. The CDR3 extends over 16 amino acids. Trimming removed 0 bases from V and 2 bases from J, with 12 bases in between. The V gene's germline CDR1 is SGHNT and CDR2 YYREEE (reference sequence). The PCR employed 60 Vbeta primers together with 13 Jbeta primers. TCRdb's copy holds only in-frame clones and misses some; the assay was immunoSEQ multiplex PCR. The table shows some 120,000 clones, with around 79% occurring only once. This chain links TRBV5-4 with TRBJ2-1, with D possibly matching TRBD2 (7 bases). The receptor's source is a woman between 40 and 50 years old in good health and CMV-seronegative. Source material: PBMCs. CDR3 sequence reads: CASSLAGGIAYNEQFF. For the CDR3, the DNA is TGTGCCAGCAGCTTGGCGGGGGGCATCGCCTACAATGAGCAGTTCTTC.